Only a few counts were recorded for the clone carrying this TCR beta chain. Its antigen remains unidentified. Trimming cost V 2 bases and J 8 bases, with 12 bases left between them. The length of the CDR3 is 14 residues. CDR1 is SNHLY, CDR2 FYNNEI, per germline. This specimen comes from a study of identical twins. Study-wide results and caveats: The study found that models underestimated out-of-frame TCR alpha sharing in monozygotic twins.

Healthy Caucasians supplied all donations. cDNA carried unique molecular identifiers, and a universal primer site was added by template switching. TCRdb processed the 5' RACE reads anew with MiXCR; each CDR3 protein has one entry. The repertoire holds about 480,000 distinct CDR3 sequences, with approximately 14% as singletons. These data are also associated with another study on yellow fever vaccine responses in identical twins.

The rearrangement links TRBV2 to TRBJ2-2; a weak D match, TRBD1 (5 bases). Specimen: CD4+ T cells sorted from blood. The source is a woman aged 18-29 years in good health. The CDR3 region is CASSEQGPLGELFF. CDR3 DNA sequence: TGTGCCAGCAGTGAACAGGGTCCCCTGGGGGAGCTGTTTTTT.